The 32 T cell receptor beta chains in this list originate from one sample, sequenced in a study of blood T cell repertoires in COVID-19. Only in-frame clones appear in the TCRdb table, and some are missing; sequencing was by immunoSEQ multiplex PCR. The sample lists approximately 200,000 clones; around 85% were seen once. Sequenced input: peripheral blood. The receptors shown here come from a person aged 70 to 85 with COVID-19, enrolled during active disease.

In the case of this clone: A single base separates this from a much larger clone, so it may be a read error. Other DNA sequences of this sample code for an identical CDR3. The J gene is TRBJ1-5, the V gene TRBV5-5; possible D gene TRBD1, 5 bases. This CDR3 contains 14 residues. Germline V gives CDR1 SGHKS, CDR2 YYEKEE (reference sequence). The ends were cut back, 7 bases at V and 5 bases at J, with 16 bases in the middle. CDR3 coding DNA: TGTGCCAGCGCCCAGGGAACAGGATATCAGCCCCAGCATTTT. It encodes CASAQGTGYQPQHF.

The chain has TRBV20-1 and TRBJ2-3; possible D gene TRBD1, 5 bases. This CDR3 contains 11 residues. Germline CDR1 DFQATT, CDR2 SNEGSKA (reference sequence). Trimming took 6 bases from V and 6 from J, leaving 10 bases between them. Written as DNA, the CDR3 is TGCAGTGCCATCAGGGTGGATACGCAGTATTTT. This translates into CSAIRVDTQYF.

The CDR3 reads CASSLDSGAGIQYF. The CDR3 DNA is TGTGCCAGCAGCTTAGACTCAGGGGCGGGCATTCAGTACTTC. V is TRBV7-2 and J is TRBJ2-4; D may be TRBD1 (6 bases). CDR1 and CDR2 from the germline V gene are SGHTA and FQGNSA. With 1 base removed from V and 9 bases from J, the gap between germline ends came to 13 bases. The CDR3 sequence is 14 residues long.

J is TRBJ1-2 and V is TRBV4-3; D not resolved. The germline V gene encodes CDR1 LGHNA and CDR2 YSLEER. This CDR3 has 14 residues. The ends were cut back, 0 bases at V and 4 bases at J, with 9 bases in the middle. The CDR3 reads CASSQDVVSYGYTF. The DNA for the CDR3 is TGCGCCAGCAGCCAAGATGTGGTGAGCTATGGCTACACCTTC.

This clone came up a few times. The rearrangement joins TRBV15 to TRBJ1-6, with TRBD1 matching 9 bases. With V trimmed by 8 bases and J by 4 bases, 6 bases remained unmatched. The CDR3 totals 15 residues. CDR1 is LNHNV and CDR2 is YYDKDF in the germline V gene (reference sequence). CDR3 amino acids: CATSPGQGYNSPLHF. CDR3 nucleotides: TGTGCCACCTCCCCGGGACAGGGTTATAATTCACCCCTCCACTTT.

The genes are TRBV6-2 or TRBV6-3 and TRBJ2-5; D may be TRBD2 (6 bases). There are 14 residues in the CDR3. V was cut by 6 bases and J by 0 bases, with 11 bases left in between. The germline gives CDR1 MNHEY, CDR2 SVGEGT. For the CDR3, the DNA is TGTGCCAGCAGCAATGGGGGGTACCAAGAGACCCAGTACTTC. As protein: CASSNGGYQETQYF.

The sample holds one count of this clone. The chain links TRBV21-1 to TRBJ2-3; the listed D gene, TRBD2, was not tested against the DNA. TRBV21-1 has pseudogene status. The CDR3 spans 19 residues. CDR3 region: CASSKPARTSGRFRDTQYF. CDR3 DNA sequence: TGTGCCAGCAGCAAGCCAGCACGGACTAGCGGGAGGTTTAGAGATACGCAGTATTTT.

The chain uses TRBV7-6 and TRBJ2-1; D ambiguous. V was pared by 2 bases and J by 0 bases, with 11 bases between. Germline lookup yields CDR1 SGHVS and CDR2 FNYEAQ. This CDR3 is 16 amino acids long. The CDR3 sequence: CASSLNPTSSYNEQFF. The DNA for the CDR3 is TGTGCCAGCAGCTTAAACCCCACAAGCTCCTACAATGAGCAGTTCTTC.

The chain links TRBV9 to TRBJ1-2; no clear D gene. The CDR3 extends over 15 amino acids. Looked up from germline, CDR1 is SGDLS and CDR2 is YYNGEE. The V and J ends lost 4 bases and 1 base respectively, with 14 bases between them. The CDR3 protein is CASSPTVHGNYGYTF. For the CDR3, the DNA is TGTGCCAGCAGCCCAACAGTTCACGGTAACTATGGCTACACCTTC.

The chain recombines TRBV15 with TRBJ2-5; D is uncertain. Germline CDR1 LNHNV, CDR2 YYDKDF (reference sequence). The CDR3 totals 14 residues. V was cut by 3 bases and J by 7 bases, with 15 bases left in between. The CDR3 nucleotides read TGTGCCACCAGCAGGGAGACCTCGGTCGGGACCCAGTACTTC. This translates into CATSRETSVGTQYF.

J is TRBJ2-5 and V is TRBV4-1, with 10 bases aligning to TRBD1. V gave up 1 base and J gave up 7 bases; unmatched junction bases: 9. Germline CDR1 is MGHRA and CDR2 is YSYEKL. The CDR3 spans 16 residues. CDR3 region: CASSQGDRGGKVTQYF. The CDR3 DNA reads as TGCGCCAGCAGCCAAGGGGACAGGGGTGGAAAGGTGACCCAGTACTTC.

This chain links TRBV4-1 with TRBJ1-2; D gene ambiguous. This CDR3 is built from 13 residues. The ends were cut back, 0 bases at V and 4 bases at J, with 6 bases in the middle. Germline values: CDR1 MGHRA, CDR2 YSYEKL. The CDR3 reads CASSQDSPYGYTF. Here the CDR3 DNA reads TGCGCCAGCAGCCAAGACTCCCCCTATGGCTACACCTTC.

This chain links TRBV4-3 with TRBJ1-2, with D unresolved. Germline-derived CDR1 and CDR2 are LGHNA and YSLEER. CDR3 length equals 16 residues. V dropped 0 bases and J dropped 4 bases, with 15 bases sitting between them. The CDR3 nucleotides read TGCGCCAGCAGCCAAGAGTCGTCAGGATGGCTCTATGGCTACACCTTC. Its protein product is CASSQESSGWLYGYTF.

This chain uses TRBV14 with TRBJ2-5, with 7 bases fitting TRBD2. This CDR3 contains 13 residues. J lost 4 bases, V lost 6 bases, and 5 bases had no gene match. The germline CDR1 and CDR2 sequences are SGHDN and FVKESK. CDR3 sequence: CASSRWGGETQYF. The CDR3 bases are TGTGCCAGCAGTCGGTGGGGGGGAGAGACCCAGTACTTC.

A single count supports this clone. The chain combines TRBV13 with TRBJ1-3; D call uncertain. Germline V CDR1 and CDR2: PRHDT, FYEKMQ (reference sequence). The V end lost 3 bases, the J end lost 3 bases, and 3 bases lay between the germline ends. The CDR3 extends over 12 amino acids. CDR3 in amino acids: CASSFGGNTIYF. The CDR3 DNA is TGTGCCAGCAGCTTCGGTGGAAACACCATATATTTT.

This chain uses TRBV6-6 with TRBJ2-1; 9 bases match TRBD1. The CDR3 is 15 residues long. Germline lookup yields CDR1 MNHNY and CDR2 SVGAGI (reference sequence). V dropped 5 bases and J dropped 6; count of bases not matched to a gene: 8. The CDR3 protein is CASSTGTGSGNEQFF. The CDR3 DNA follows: TGTGCCAGCAGTACTGGGACAGGGTCTGGCAATGAGCAGTTCTTC.

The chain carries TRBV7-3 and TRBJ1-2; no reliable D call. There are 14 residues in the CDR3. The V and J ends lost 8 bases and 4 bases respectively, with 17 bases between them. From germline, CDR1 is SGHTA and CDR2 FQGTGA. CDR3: CASSANPSSYGYTF. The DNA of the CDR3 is TGTGCCAGCTCTGCTAACCCGTCATCCTATGGCTACACCTTC.

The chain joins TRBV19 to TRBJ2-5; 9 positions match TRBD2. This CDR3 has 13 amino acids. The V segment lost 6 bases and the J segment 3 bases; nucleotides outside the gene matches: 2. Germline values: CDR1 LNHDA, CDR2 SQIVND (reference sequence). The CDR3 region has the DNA TGTGCCAGTAGGTGGACTAGCGAAGAGACCCAGTACTTC. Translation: CASRWTSEETQYF.

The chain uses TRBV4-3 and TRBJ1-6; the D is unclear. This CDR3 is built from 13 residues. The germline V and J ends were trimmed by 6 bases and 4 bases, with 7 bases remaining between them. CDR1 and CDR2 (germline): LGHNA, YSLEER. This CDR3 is CASSQDYNSPLHF. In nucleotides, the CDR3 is TGCGCCAGCAGTCAGGATTATAATTCACCCCTCCACTTT.

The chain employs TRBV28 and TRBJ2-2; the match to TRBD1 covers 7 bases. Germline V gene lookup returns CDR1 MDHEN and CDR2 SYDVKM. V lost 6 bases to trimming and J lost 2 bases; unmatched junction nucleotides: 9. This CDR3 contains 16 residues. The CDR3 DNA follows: TGTGCCAGCAGCGAGCCGGGACAGCTAAACACCGGGGAGCTGTTTTTT. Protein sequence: CASSEPGQLNTGELFF.

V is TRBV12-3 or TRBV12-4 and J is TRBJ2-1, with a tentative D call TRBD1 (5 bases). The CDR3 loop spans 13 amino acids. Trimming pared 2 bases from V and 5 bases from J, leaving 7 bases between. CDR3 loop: CASSLTGNNEQFF. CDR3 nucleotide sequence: TGTGCCAGCAGTTTAACAGGAAACAATGAGCAGTTCTTC.

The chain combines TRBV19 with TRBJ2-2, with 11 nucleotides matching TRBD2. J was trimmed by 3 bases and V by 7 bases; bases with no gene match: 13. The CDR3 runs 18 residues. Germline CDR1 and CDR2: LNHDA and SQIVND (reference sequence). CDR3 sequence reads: CASMSLEMTSGDTGELFF. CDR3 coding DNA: TGTGCCAGTATGAGTTTAGAAATGACTAGCGGGGACACCGGGGAGCTGTTTTTT.

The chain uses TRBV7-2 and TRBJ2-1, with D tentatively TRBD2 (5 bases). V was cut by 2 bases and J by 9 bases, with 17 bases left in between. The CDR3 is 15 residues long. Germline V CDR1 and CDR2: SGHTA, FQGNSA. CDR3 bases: TGTGCCAGCAGCTTATCAGGTCGTACCGAGGGTGAGCAGTTCTTC. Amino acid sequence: CASSLSGRTEGEQFF.

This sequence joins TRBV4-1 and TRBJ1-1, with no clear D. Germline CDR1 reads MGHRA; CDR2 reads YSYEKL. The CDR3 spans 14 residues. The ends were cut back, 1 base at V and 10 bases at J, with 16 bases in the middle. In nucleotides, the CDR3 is TGCGCCAGCAGCCAAGTTAGGTTGGGCTTGGTAGCTTTCTTT. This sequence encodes CASSQVRLGLVAFF.

The DNA for the CDR3 is TGCAGCGTCCAGAGGGTTCTGAGCACTGAAGCTTTCTTT. The encoded protein is CSVQRVLSTEAFF. The gene calls are TRBV29-1 and TRBJ1-1, with D unresolved. Germline CDR1 reads SQVTM; CDR2 reads ANQGSEA. The CDR3 covers 13 residues. V was clipped by 6 bases and J by 4 bases, with 15 bases between them.

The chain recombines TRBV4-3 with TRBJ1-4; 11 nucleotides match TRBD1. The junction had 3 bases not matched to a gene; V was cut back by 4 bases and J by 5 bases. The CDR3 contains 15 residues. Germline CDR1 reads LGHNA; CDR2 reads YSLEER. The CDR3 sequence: CASSRGTGGNEKLFF. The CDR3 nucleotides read TGCGCCAGCAGCCGAGGGACAGGGGGGAATGAAAAACTGTTTTTT.

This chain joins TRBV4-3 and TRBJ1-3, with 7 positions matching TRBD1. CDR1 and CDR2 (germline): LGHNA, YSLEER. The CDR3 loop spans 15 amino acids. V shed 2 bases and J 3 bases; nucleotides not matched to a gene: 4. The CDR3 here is CASSQSPGGGNTIYF. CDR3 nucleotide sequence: TGCGCCAGCAGCCAAAGCCCAGGGGGTGGAAACACCATATATTTT.

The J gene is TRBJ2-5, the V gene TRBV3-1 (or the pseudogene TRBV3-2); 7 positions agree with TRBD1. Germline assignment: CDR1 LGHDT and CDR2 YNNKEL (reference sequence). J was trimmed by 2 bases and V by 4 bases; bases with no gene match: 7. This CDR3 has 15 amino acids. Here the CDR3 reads CASSLRGQKQETQYF. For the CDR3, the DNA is TGTGCCAGCAGCCTTCGGGGACAGAAACAAGAGACCCAGTACTTC.

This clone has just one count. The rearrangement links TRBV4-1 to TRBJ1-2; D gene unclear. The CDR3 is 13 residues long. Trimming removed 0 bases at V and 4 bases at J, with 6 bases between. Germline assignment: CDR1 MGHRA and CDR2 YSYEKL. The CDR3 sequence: CASSQESGYGYTF. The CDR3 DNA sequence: TGCGCCAGCAGCCAAGAGTCCGGCTATGGCTACACCTTC.

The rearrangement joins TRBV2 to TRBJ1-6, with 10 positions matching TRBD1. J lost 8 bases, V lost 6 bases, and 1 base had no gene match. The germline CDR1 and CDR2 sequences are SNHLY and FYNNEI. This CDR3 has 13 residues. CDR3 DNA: TGTGCCAGCAGCGGGACAGGGGATTCACCCCTCCACTTT. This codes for CASSGTGDSPLHF.

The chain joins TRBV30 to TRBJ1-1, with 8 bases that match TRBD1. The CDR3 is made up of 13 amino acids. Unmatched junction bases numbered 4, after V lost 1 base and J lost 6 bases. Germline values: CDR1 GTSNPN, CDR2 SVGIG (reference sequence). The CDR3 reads CAWSAQGGSEAFF. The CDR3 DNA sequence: TGTGCCTGGAGTGCACAGGGGGGATCTGAAGCTTTCTTT.

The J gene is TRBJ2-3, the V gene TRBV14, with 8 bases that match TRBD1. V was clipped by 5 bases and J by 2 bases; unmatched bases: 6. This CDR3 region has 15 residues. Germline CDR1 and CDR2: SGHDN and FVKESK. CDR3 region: CASSATGQATDTQYF. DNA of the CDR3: TGTGCCAGCAGCGCCACGGGACAGGCCACAGATACGCAGTATTTT.